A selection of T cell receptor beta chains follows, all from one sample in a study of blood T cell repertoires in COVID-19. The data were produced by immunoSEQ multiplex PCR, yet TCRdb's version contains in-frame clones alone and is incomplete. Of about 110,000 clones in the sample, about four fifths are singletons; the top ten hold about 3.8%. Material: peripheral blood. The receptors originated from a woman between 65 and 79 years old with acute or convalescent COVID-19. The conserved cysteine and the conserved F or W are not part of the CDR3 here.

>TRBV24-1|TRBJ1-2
ATSDGLYSTQGLYGYT
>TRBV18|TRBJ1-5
ASSRGQGDNQPQH
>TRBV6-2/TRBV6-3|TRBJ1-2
ASSYTFGGLGYT
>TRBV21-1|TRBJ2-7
ASSKFSASGGTNEQY
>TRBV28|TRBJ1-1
ASRRQGMNTEAF
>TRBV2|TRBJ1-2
ASSSTGSGGYT
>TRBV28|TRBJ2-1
ASSFGGGASSYNEQF
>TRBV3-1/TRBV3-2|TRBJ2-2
ASSLSGGATTGELF
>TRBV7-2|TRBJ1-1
ASSSRRGTEAF
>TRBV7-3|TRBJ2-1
ASSLQGGGFNEQF
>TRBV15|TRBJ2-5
ATSRARLAPRETQY
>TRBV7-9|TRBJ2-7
ASSIGTGPYEQY
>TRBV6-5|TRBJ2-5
ASSYSNRGQETQY
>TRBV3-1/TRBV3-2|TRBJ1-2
ASSPLEGYGYT
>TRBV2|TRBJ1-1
ASRRTGAEAF
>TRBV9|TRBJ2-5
ASNSAGDETQY
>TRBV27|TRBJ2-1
ASSSPLHGGNYNEQF
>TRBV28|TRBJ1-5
ASSGGNQPQH
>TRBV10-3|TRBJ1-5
ATQGSNQPQH
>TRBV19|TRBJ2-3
ASSINAGLTDTQY
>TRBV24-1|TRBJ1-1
ATSDRGNTEAF
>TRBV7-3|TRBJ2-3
ASSLRVEDTQY
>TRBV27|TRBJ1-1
ASSPGGTTEAF
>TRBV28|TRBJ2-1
ASSLGSWVSYNEQF
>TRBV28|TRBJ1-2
ASRPLFLGDYGYT
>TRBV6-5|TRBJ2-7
ASRGQGGSYEQY
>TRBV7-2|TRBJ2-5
ASSFTGLGETQY
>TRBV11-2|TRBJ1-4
ASSLDRGIIRI
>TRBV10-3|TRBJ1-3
AISESAQYSGNTIY
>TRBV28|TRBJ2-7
ASGFGARGYEQY
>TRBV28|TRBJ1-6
ASSFGDSPLH
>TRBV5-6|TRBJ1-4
ASSFWGQANEKLF
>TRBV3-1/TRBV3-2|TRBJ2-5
ASSQVYSSPAQMVQETQY
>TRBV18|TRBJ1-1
ASSQGNTEAF
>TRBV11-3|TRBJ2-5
ASSLGGTPQETQY
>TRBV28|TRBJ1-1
ASSLRTGRYTEAF
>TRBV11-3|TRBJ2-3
ASSYGQGMPDTQY
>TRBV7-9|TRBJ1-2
ASSRQGSAPDT
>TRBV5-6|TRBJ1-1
ASSFAIGGNTEAF
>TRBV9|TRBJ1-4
ASSVSPGDEKLF
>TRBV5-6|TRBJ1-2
ASSSYRGNNYGYT
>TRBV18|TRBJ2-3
ASSPRQAGEDTQY
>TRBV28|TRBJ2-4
ASTQGGTKNIQY
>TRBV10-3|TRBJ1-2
ATQPQTLANYGYT
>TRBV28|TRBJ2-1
ASSPQDRAPYNEQF
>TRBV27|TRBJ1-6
ASSSGGFRTLSYNSPLH
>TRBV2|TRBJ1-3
ASSEASSGNTIY
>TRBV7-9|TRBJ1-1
ASSLGLGLGAEAF